The clone carrying this TCR beta chain was detected a few times. Via MiXCR, TCRdb re-called the RT-PCR reads, giving one row per CDR3 protein. This sample carries hundreds of thousands of distinct CDR3 sequences, 12% to 15% of them seen once, and the ten largest clones take about 3.9%. Germline V gives CDR1 GTSNPN, CDR2 SVGIG (reference sequence). This CDR3 has 11 residues. Trimming took 2 bases from V and 10 from J, leaving 11 bases between them. The source of this sequence is a female donor in good health, serving as a healthy control. Material: memory CD4+ T cells from blood. This chain joins TRBV30 and TRBJ1-1; weak D call: TRBD1 (5 bases). Written as DNA, the CDR3 is TGTGCCTGGAGTTCCGGGACCGCAGCTTTCTTT. Its protein product is CAWSSGTAAFF. Full variable domain (missing parts from reference TRBV30 and TRBJ1-1): SQTIHQWPATLVQPVGSPLSLECTVEGTSNPNLYWYRQAAGRGLQLLFYSVGIGQISSEVPQNLSASRPQDRQFILSSKKLLLSDSGFYLCAWSSGTAAFFGQGTRLTVV.